These T cell receptor beta chains were read from a single sample in a study of T-cell reconstitution after alpha-beta-depleted transplantation in children. TCRdb processed the PCR reads anew with MiXCR; each CDR3 protein has one entry. Of fewer than 350,000 distinct CDR3 sequences listed, about 7.3% were seen once; the top ten hold over 7.5%. The material was peripheral blood, obtained 360 days after TCRalphabeta/CD19-depleted stem cell transplant. The receptors shown here come from a female patient aged 2-10 years who had a stem cell transplant for Fanconi anemia, so the T cells may come from the graft donor. The CDR3 runs from the conserved cysteine through the conserved F or W. The D gene is left open where the match is weak. Rows give clone size only sometimes, using once, few, many, or a class for an expanded clone.

TRBD2 | few | TRBJ2-7 | TRBV7-9 | TGTGCCAGCAGCGAGAGCGGGGGGGGACGCGAGCAGTACTTC | CASSESGGGREQYF
NA | many | TRBJ2-1 | TRBV18 | TGTGCCAGCTCCGGACAGAGCTCCTACAATGAGCAGTTCTTC | CASSGQSSYNEQFF
NA | NA | TRBJ1-1 | TRBV4-3 | TGCGCCAGCAGCCATGACGTCTCTGGCAGGGGATTAGGGGAAGCTTTCTTT | CASSHDVSGRGLGEAFF
NA | NA | TRBJ2-7 | TRBV4-1 | TGCGCCAGCAGCCAAGAGACAGAGTCCTACGAGCAGTACTTC | CASSQETESYEQYF
NA | NA | TRBJ1-1 | TRBV27 | TGTGCCAGCAGTTTCGCCCCCGTAGGGGGGGCGATTACTGAAGCTTTCTTT | CASSFAPVGGAITEAFF
NA | many | TRBJ1-1 | TRBV20-1 | TGCAGTGCCACCCCCAGGAGGAACACTGAAGCTTTCTTT | CSATPRRNTEAFF
NA | few | TRBJ1-2 | TRBV5-5 | TGTGCCAGCAGCTTGGCCCCGAGGCCTTCCTATGGCTACACCTTC | CASSLAPRPSYGYTF
NA | many | TRBJ2-3 | TRBV4-3 | TGCGCCAGCAGCCAAGATGTCCGGACAGATACGCAGTATTTT | CASSQDVRTDTQYF
NA | many | TRBJ1-1 | TRBV5-1 | TGCGCCAGCAGCCTAAACAGGGTGTCTAGCACTGAAGCTTTCTTT | CASSLNRVSSTEAFF
NA | many | TRBJ1-6 | TRBV9 | TGTGCCAGCAGCGTTTCAGGGGTCTATAATTCACCCCTCCACTTT | CASSVSGVYNSPLHF
TRBD1 | few | TRBJ1-3 | TRBV6-4 | TGTGCCAGCCATTCCGGGACAGGGGGTGAATGGTCTGGAAACACCATATATTTT | CASHSGTGGEWSGNTIYF
TRBD2 | NA | TRBJ2-2 | TRBV19 | TGTGCCAGTAGAAGACTAGCGGGAGGGCGGACCGGGGAGCTGTTTTTT | CASRRLAGGRTGELFF
TRBD1 | many | TRBJ2-1 | TRBV27 | TGTGCCAGCAGCGATTATCAACCGGGACAGGGGTACAATGAGCAGTTCTTC | CASSDYQPGQGYNEQFF
NA | many | TRBJ2-7 | TRBV4-1 | TGCGCCAGCAGCCAGATTACCTCCTACGAGCAGTACTTC | CASSQITSYEQYF
NA | few | TRBJ2-2 | TRBV7-9 | TGTGCCAGCAGCCGCAGGGCCGCCCCCTCCGGGGAGCTGTTTTTT | CASSRRAAPSGELFF
TRBD2 | many | TRBJ2-1 | TRBV11-2 | TGTGCCAGCAGCGGGAGGGATATCGGCTCCTACAATGAGCAGTTCTTC | CASSGRDIGSYNEQFF
NA | NA | TRBJ2-7 | TRBV7-2 | TGTGCCAGCAGCTTTCGAAGAACGGGGCGTTTCTCCTACGAGCAGTACTTC | CASSFRRTGRFSYEQYF
NA | many | TRBJ1-2 | TRBV20-1 | TGCAGTGCTAGAGTAGGGGACTATGGCTACACCTTC | CSARVGDYGYTF
TRBD2 | NA | TRBJ2-3 | TRBV20-1 | TGCAGTGCTGGAATTAGCGGGGGGGCAGATACGCAGTATTTT | CSAGISGGADTQYF
TRBD1 | few | TRBJ1-5 | TRBV3-1 | TGTGCCAGCAGCCAAAACAGGGGTCAGCCCCAGCATTTT | CASSQNRGQPQHF
NA | NA | TRBJ2-2 | TRBV20-1 | TGCAGTGCTAGGATCCCCGGGACAACTAACACCGGGGAGCTGTTTTTT | CSARIPGTTNTGELFF
TRBD1 | many | TRBJ1-2 | TRBV12-3/TRBV12-4 | TGTGCCAGCAGTTTTATGCAGGGGGCGTATGGCTACACCTTC | CASSFMQGAYGYTF
TRBD2 | NA | TRBJ2-2 | TRBV4-2 | TGTGCCAGCAGCCAAGCGGGACTAAACACCGGGGAGCTGTTTTTT | CASSQAGLNTGELFF
NA | NA | TRBJ2-1 | TRBV11-2 | TGTGCCAGCAGCCCCCCCCGGGTGGGGTTGAATGAGCAGTTCTTC | CASSPPRVGLNEQFF